The 32 T cell receptor beta chains listed next were all sequenced from one sample in a study of T cell responses to AZD1222 COVID-19 vaccine. The data were produced by immunoSEQ multiplex PCR, yet TCRdb's version contains in-frame clones alone and is incomplete. The data hold some 130,000 clones, with more than 75% observed a single time. This material consisted of peripheral blood, taken on day 0 of AZD1222 vaccination. The receptor set was obtained from an adult in good health.

This sequence joins TRBV7-8 and TRBJ1-1; 8 positions agree with TRBD1. Germline loops: CDR1 SGHVS, CDR2 FQNEAQ. The CDR3 spans 16 residues. V lost 5 bases to trimming and J lost 1 base; unmatched junction nucleotides: 9. In DNA form, the CDR3 reads TGTGCCAGCAGCCGGACAGGGATTAAGAGGAACACTGAAGCTTTCTTT. This gives the protein CASSRTGIKRNTEAFF. The full variable domain, its missing parts supplied by reference TRBV7-8 and TRBJ1-1, is GAGVSQSPRYKVAKRGQDVALRCDPISGHVSLFWYQQALGQGPEFLTYFQNEAQLDKSGLPSDRFFAERPEGSVSTLKIQRTQQEDSAVYLCASSRTGIKRNTEAFFGQGTRLTVV.

The V and J genes are TRBV27 and TRBJ1-2, with 7 bases matching TRBD1. The germline V gene encodes CDR1 MNHEY and CDR2 SMNVEV (reference sequence). The CDR3 extends over 14 amino acids. V lost 5 bases, J lost 8 bases, and 11 bases stayed unmatched. CDR3 nucleotide sequence: TGTGCCAGCAGTGGAAACAGGGGATTAGGAGGCTACACCTTC. It is translated as CASSGNRGLGGYTF.

For the CDR3, the DNA is TGTGCCAGCAGCCAAGTTTGGGACAGCTACAATGAGCAGTTCTTC. It is translated as CASSQVWDSYNEQFF. The J gene is TRBJ2-1, the V gene TRBV4-2; 7 positions match TRBD1. Trimming took 1 base from V and 3 from J; bases not matched to a gene: 3. The CDR3 extends over 15 amino acids. Germline values: CDR1 LGHNA, CDR2 YNFKEQ.

The DNA of the CDR3 is TGCAGTGCTAGTGAAAAAACCCGACGGAACACTGAAGCTTTCTTT. Its translation: CSASEKTRRNTEAFF. This chain links TRBV20-1 with TRBJ1-1; unclear D gene. V shed 3 bases and J shed 1 base, with 15 bases lying between them. This CDR3 comprises 15 residues. Germline CDR1 DFQATT, CDR2 SNEGSKA (reference sequence).

This clone was seen once. This CDR3 is CASSLGQGGVDTEAFF. The CDR3 region has the DNA TGCGCCAGCAGCTTGGGGCAGGGAGGTGTGGACACTGAAGCTTTCTTT. The chain combines TRBV5-1 with TRBJ1-1; weak D call: TRBD1 (5 bases). Trimming left V 0 bases short and J 3 bases short, with 15 bases between. The germline V gene has CDR1 SGHRS and CDR2 YFSETQ. CDR3 length: 16 residues.

CDR3 DNA: TGCGCCAGCAGGTTGCAGGCTTTCTCCTACGAGCAGTACTTC. This sequence encodes CASRLQAFSYEQYF. The gene calls are TRBV5-1 and TRBJ2-7; no firm D call. V dropped 5 bases and J dropped 0 bases, with 12 bases sitting between them. This CDR3 is 14 amino acids long. Germline V gene sequence: CDR1 SGHRS, CDR2 YFSETQ.

V usage is TRBV7-3 and J usage is TRBJ1-6; D is perhaps TRBD1 (5 bases). The CDR3 is 14 residues long. Germline CDR1 and CDR2: SGHTA and FQGTGA. V was shortened by 1 base and J by 5 bases, with 6 bases between the two germline ends. CDR3 loop: CASSLRGDNSPLHF. The CDR3 bases are TGTGCCAGCAGCTTAAGAGGGGATAATTCACCCCTCCACTTT.

V usage is TRBV18 and J usage is TRBJ2-7; D unclear. The CDR3 sequence is 14 residues long. Trimming left V 3 bases short and J 7 bases short, with 16 bases between. Germline CDR1 reads KGHSH; CDR2 reads LQKENI. The CDR3 loop is CASSPGLTSWEQYF. The CDR3 nucleotides read TGTGCCAGCTCACCGGGTCTTACGAGTTGGGAGCAGTACTTC.

The chain has TRBV6-2 or TRBV6-3 and TRBJ2-5; D remains ambiguous. This CDR3 comprises 12 residues. The germline V gene encodes CDR1 MNHEY and CDR2 SVGEGT. Trimming shortened V by 3 bases and J by 2 bases, and 4 bases separated the two germline ends. The CDR3 loop reads CASSYGQETQYF. The DNA of the CDR3 is TGTGCCAGCAGTTATGGGCAAGAGACCCAGTACTTC.

The CDR3 sequence is CASSMYQETQYF. Written as DNA, the CDR3 is TGCGCCAGCAGTATGTACCAAGAGACCCAGTACTTC. The chain has TRBV5-1 and TRBJ2-5; D not certain. From germline, CDR1 is SGHRS and CDR2 YFSETQ. Trimming removed 5 bases from V and 0 bases from J, with 5 bases in between. The CDR3 is 12 residues long.

There are a few counts of this clone. The chain couples TRBV9 to TRBJ1-4; D remains ambiguous. Trimming removed 0 bases at V and 6 bases at J, with 9 bases between. Germline lookup yields CDR1 SGDLS and CDR2 YYNGEE. This CDR3 spans 14 amino acids. The CDR3 sequence: CASSVEGLDEKLFF. CDR3 sequence (DNA): TGTGCCAGCAGCGTAGAAGGCCTTGATGAAAAACTGTTTTTT. Together with reference TRBV9 and TRBJ1-4, the CDR3 gives the full variable domain: DSGVTQTPKHLITATGQRVTLRCSPRSGDLSVYWYQQSLDQGLQFLIQYYNGEERAKGNILERFSAQQFPDLHSELNLSSLELGDSALYFCASSVEGLDEKLFFGSGTQLSVL.

The V and J genes are TRBV2 and TRBJ2-5; D not certain. The germline V gene has CDR1 SNHLY and CDR2 FYNNEI. CDR3 size: 13 residues. V was trimmed by 4 bases and J by 5 bases, leaving 11 bases between them. CDR3 in amino acids: CASSVGRVETQYF. The CDR3 DNA is TGTGCCAGCAGTGTCGGCCGGGTGGAGACCCAGTACTTC.

This chain's CDR3 is CASSGWIEGEKLFF. The CDR3 nucleotides read TGTGCCAGCAGTGGCTGGATAGAGGGTGAAAAACTGTTTTTT. The rearrangement joins TRBV2 to TRBJ1-4; D ambiguous. V shed 4 bases and J shed 7 bases, with 13 bases lying between them. Per the germline V gene, CDR1 is SNHLY and CDR2 is FYNNEI. This CDR3 comprises 14 residues.

CDR3 in amino acids: CASGLASGTSGVYEQYF. CDR3 in DNA: TGTGCTAGTGGTTTGGCCTCCGGGACTAGCGGGGTATACGAGCAGTACTTC. The genes are TRBV12-5 and TRBJ2-7, with 13 bases that match TRBD2. CDR1 and CDR2 from the germline V gene are LGHNT and FRNRAP. V trimming: 1 base; J trimming: 4 bases; junction bases outside the gene matches: 7. This CDR3 has 17 residues.

V usage is TRBV6-6 and J usage is TRBJ2-1, with 7 bases fitting TRBD1. Germline assignment: CDR1 MNHNY and CDR2 SVGAGI (reference sequence). V dropped 5 bases and J dropped 4; count of bases not matched to a gene: 20. The CDR3 loop spans 19 amino acids. The CDR3 DNA reads TGTGCCAGCAGTCTCTGGACAGGTCCTTCGTCCACTCCTTACAATGAGCAGTTCTTC. It specifies CASSLWTGPSSTPYNEQFF.

The genes are TRBV12-3 or TRBV12-4 and TRBJ2-3; D unclear. Deletions cut 4 bases from V and 4 bases from J, with 6 bases between. This CDR3 is built from 12 residues. DNA for the CDR3: TGTGCCAGCAGTTCTGGGCCAGATACGCAGTATTTT. Translated, it gives CASSSGPDTQYF.

The chain joins TRBV7-9 to TRBJ1-4, with D possibly matching TRBD1 (6 bases). This CDR3 region has 15 residues. Germline CDR1 is SEHNR and CDR2 is FQNEAQ (reference sequence). DNA of the CDR3: TGTGCAGAGGGAACAGGGACTTCAACTAATGAAAAACTGTTTTTT. It yields the protein CAEGTGTSTNEKLFF.

The chain carries TRBV15 and TRBJ2-3; 9 positions agree with TRBD2. CDR1 is LNHNV, CDR2 YYDKDF, per germline (reference sequence). This CDR3 region has 17 residues. Trimming removed 5 bases from V and 4 bases from J; junction bases left unmatched: 13. Here the CDR3 reads CATSSRSRLAGPDTQYF. In nucleotides, the CDR3 is TGTGCCACCAGCTCCAGATCCCGCCTAGCGGGGCCAGATACGCAGTATTTT.

V and J are TRBV6-4 and TRBJ1-2; D unresolved. Trimming stripped 3 bases from V and 8 bases from J, with 13 bases between. The CDR3 runs 13 residues. The V gene's germline CDR1 is MRHNA and CDR2 SNTAGT. The CDR3 sequence: CASSESGLGGYTF. DNA for the CDR3: TGTGCCAGCAGTGAGTCAGGCCTTGGGGGCTACACCTTC.

The rearrangement links TRBV10-2 to TRBJ1-5; D might be TRBD1 (5 bases). Looked up from germline, CDR1 is WSHSY and CDR2 is SAAADI. The CDR3 is 12 residues long. V was trimmed by 10 bases and J by 4 bases, leaving 11 bases between them. CDR3 coding DNA: TGCGCCATCGGGACGGGGAATCAGCCCCAGCATTTT. Translating it yields CAIGTGNQPQHF.

CDR3 sequence: CASSEGGSYEQYF. The DNA for the CDR3 is TGTGCCAGCAGTGAGGGGGGCTCCTACGAGCAGTACTTC. The chain couples TRBV25-1 to TRBJ2-7; a weak D match, TRBD2 (6 bases). The CDR3 runs to 13 residues. V shed 3 bases and J shed 0 bases, with 6 bases lying between them. CDR1 and CDR2 from the germline V gene are MGHDK and SYGVNS.

This clone was counted once. The chain joins TRBV5-1 to TRBJ1-1; no clear D. Germline V CDR1 and CDR2: SGHRS, YFSETQ. The CDR3 runs 12 residues. Trimming pared 1 base from V and 11 bases from J, leaving 12 bases between. The CDR3 nucleotides read TGCGCCAGCAGCTTGAAGGGTTCAGTGGCTTTCTTT. It is translated as CASSLKGSVAFF.

The chain joins TRBV19 to TRBJ1-2; 9 bases match TRBD1. The junction had 7 bases not matched to a gene; V was cut back by 6 bases and J by 8 bases. The CDR3 spans 13 residues. Germline V gene sequence: CDR1 LNHDA, CDR2 SQIVND (reference sequence). The CDR3 DNA sequence: TGTGCCAGTAGGGCCGGGACAGGGCGAGGCTACACCTTC. This gives the protein CASRAGTGRGYTF.

The chain uses TRBV5-6 and TRBJ1-6; D uncertain. Trimming shortened V by 1 base and J by 11 bases, and 13 bases separated the two germline ends. The CDR3 length is 14 residues. CDR1 and CDR2 (germline): SGHDT, YYEEEE. The CDR3 region has the DNA TGTGCCAGCAGCTTGCGCCACAGTATAGCACCCCTCCACTTT. Protein product: CASSLRHSIAPLHF.

The chain recombines TRBV7-2 with TRBJ2-1; D not resolved. CDR1 is SGHTA, CDR2 FQGNSA, per germline. The CDR3 extends over 10 amino acids. V was shortened by 5 bases and J by 8 bases, with 4 bases between the two germline ends. Written as DNA, the CDR3 is TGTGCCAGCAGCCGAGATGAGCAGTTCTTC. Translated: CASSRDEQFF.

This clone was counted a single time. The V call is TRBV28, the J call TRBJ1-6; TRBD1 matches at 7 bases. Germline trimming cut 6 bases from V and 4 bases from J; bases unmatched to any gene: 6. Germline-derived CDR1 and CDR2 are MDHEN and SYDVKM. This CDR3 region has 15 residues. The CDR3 here is CASRGGTEYNSPLHF. CDR3 in DNA: TGTGCCAGCAGGGGGGGGACAGAGTATAATTCACCCCTCCACTTT.

V and J are TRBV5-6 and TRBJ2-7; perhaps TRBD2 as D (7 bases). The CDR3 is 15 amino acids. Germline CDR1 is SGHDT and CDR2 is YYEEEE. V gave up 0 bases and J gave up 8 bases, with 18 bases separating them. CDR3 nucleotides: TGTGCCAGCAGCTTGGCACGGGGGGCGCCTACGAAGCAGTACTTC. It encodes CASSLARGAPTKQYF.

The CDR3 protein is CASSRRTSGANVLTF. In nucleotides, the CDR3 is TGTGCCAGCAGTCGACGGACCTCTGGGGCCAACGTCCTGACTTTC. The chain couples TRBV28 to TRBJ2-6; D gene ambiguous. Per the germline V gene, CDR1 is MDHEN and CDR2 is SYDVKM. Trimming shortened V by 5 bases and J by 0 bases, and 8 bases separated the two germline ends. The CDR3 totals 15 residues.

CDR3 residues: CASSVGAIRTDTQYF. DNA for the CDR3: TGTGCCAGCAGCGTAGGGGCAATTAGAACAGATACGCAGTATTTT. J is TRBJ2-3 and V is TRBV9; D unclear. Deletions cut 0 bases from V and 3 bases from J, with 11 bases between. Germline V CDR1 and CDR2: SGDLS, YYNGEE. This CDR3 spans 15 amino acids. Together with reference TRBV9 and TRBJ2-3, the CDR3 gives the full variable domain: DSGVTQTPKHLITATGQRVTLRCSPRSGDLSVYWYQQSLDQGLQFLIQYYNGEERAKGNILERFSAQQFPDLHSELNLSSLELGDSALYFCASSVGAIRTDTQYFGPGTRLTVL.

This chain joins TRBV29-1 and TRBJ1-1; D remains unclear. CDR1 and CDR2 from the germline V gene are SQVTM and ANQGSEA. The CDR3 extends over 9 amino acids. V dropped 7 bases and J dropped 10 bases, with 10 bases sitting between them. The CDR3 DNA is TGCAGCGCCGAGGAGGGAGCTTTCTTT. Translated: CSAEEGAFF.

As for this clone: Relative to the germline gene, one junction end is altered; a read error may explain this. The chain combines TRBV29-1 with TRBJ1-3; D not certain. The CDR3 extends over 13 amino acids. Per germline, CDR1 SQVTM and CDR2 ANQGSEA. CDR3 in amino acids: CSVVKWPGNTIYF. The CDR3 DNA reads as TGCAGCGTTGTCAAGTGGCCTGGGAACACCATATATTTT.

The chain couples TRBV2 to TRBJ2-7; D possibly matches TRBD1 or TRBD2 (5 bases each). Germline V CDR1 and CDR2: SNHLY, FYNNEI. The CDR3 has 12 residues. Trimming took off 3 bases at V and 6 bases at J, with 9 bases between the two ends. CDR3 coding DNA: TGTGCCAGCAGTGACCGGGGCCCCGAGCAGTACTTC. Its protein product is CASSDRGPEQYF.